Presented here are 8 T cell receptor beta chains from one specimen sequenced in a study of blood T cell repertoires in COVID-19. Sequenced by immunoSEQ multiplex PCR; TCRdb stores in-frame clones only, minus some. The sample carries about 260,000 clones, 70% to 90% recorded once. The material sequenced was peripheral blood. The origin of the receptors is a human donor in a cohort sampled during active COVID-19.

This clone was found a few times. This rearrangement joins TRBV30 to TRBJ1-2; D not certain. The CDR3 is made up of 12 amino acids. Trimming pared 4 bases from V and 5 bases from J, leaving 11 bases between. Germline CDR1 GTSNPN, CDR2 SVGIG (reference sequence). Here the CDR3 reads CAWNPGSYGYTF. CDR3 DNA: TGTGCCTGGAACCCAGGTAGTTATGGCTACACCTTC.

The rearrangement uses TRBV5-1 and TRBJ2-3; 9 bases are shared with TRBD2. The CDR3 is 16 residues long. Germline CDR1 reads SGHRS; CDR2 reads YFSETQ. The V gene end was trimmed by 5 bases and the J gene end by 4 bases; junction bases not matched to a gene: 11. This chain's CDR3 is CASRRLGGGAADTQYF. The CDR3 DNA is TGCGCCAGCAGGAGGTTGGGCGGGGGGGCCGCAGATACGCAGTATTTT.

The chain recombines TRBV27 with TRBJ1-1; 7 bases map to TRBD1. J lost 0 bases, V lost 6 bases, and 4 bases had no gene match. The CDR3 loop spans 14 amino acids. CDR1 is MNHEY, CDR2 SMNVEV, per germline (reference sequence). The CDR3 DNA sequence: TGTGCCAGCAGGGGACAGTTCATGAACACTGAAGCTTTCTTT. It specifies CASRGQFMNTEAFF.

The chain links TRBV11-2 to TRBJ2-3, with D tentatively TRBD1 (6 bases). The CDR3 extends over 14 amino acids. Germline values: CDR1 SGHAT, CDR2 FQNNGV. The V gene lost 0 bases and the J gene lost 6 bases, with 10 bases spanning the gap. This CDR3 reads CASSLDGQYDTQYF. The CDR3 bases are TGTGCCAGCAGCTTAGATGGACAGTATGATACGCAGTATTTT.

The chain couples TRBV28 to TRBJ1-4, with D perhaps matching TRBD1 (5 bases). V lost 10 bases and J 6 bases, leaving 15 bases between the germline ends. CDR1 is MDHEN, CDR2 SYDVKM, per germline. The CDR3 runs 13 residues. The CDR3 loop is CAIRRPGYEKLFF. The CDR3, as DNA: TGTGCCATCCGAAGACCAGGGTATGAAAAACTGTTTTTT.

This chain links TRBV5-1 with TRBJ2-2; 7 nucleotides agree with TRBD1. The length of the CDR3 is 16 residues. V lost 4 bases and J lost 1; bases outside the gene matches: 7. Germline loops: CDR1 SGHRS, CDR2 YFSETQ. DNA of the CDR3: TGCGCCAGCAGCCTACTGGGACAGTTGAACACCGGGGAGCTGTTTTTT. This encodes CASSLLGQLNTGELFF.

The chain couples TRBV9 to TRBJ2-7; 9 bases fit TRBD1. Trimming took 1 base from V and 5 from J; bases not matched to a gene: 7. The germline V gene has CDR1 SGDLS and CDR2 YYNGEE. The CDR3 totals 15 residues. This CDR3 reads CASSVSWDRDHEQYF. The CDR3 DNA follows: TGTGCCAGCAGCGTAAGTTGGGACAGGGACCACGAGCAGTACTTC. The full variable domain, in which reference TRBV9 and TRBJ2-7 provide the parts outside the CDR3, is DSGVTQTPKHLITATGQRVTLRCSPRSGDLSVYWYQQSLDQGLQFLIQYYNGEERAKGNILERFSAQQFPDLHSELNLSSLELGDSALYFCASSVSWDRDHEQYFGPGTRLTVT.

The V call is TRBV7-3, the J call TRBJ2-1; possibly TRBD2 for D (5 bases). The CDR3 runs 15 residues. The V end was cut by 5 bases, the J end by 5 bases, with 16 bases between. CDR1 and CDR2 (germline): SGHTA, FQGTGA. The CDR3 DNA reads TGTGCCAGCAGCCAATCCGAGGGTTTGAACAATGAGCAGTTCTTC. Translating gives CASSQSEGLNNEQFF.